This T cell receptor (beta chain) was captured by sequencing in a study of Graves' ophthalmopathy and Graves' hyperthyroidism. Study-wide results and limits: This model predicted ophthalmopathy progression (sensitivity roughly 70%, specificity about 72%). In blood appeared most of the expanded thyroid clonotypes whose frequency exceeded 0.001.

RNA transcripts were the template, and TCR beta CDR3 regions were amplified from them. First-round RT-PCR employed HTBI primers, with a second-round multiplex PCR after it. TCRdb re-derived calls from the multiplex PCR reads in MiXCR, one entry per CDR3 protein. The sample shows 200,000 to 250,000 distinct CDR3 sequences, around a fifth of them seen only once. The sample holds many counts of this clonotype. Its cognate antigen is unknown. The germline CDR1 and CDR2 sequences are MNHEY and SVGAGI. The CDR3 is made up of 17 amino acids. V dropped 6 bases and J dropped 0; count of bases not matched to a gene: 8. Moderate-to-severe activity, CAS ≥3, NOSPECS ≥4 and duration under 3 months were recorded for donors with ophthalmopathy. Exclusion covered patients with other autoimmune diseases or uncontrolled infections (as well as pregnancy or lactation).

The receptor's source is a woman aged 50 to 60 with Graves' ophthalmopathy. The V gene is TRBV6-5, the J gene TRBJ1-6; 7 nucleotides line up with TRBD1. Sequenced: peripheral blood. CDR3 nucleotide sequence: TGTGCCAGCAGCTCTGACAGGGTGAGCTCCTATAATTCACCCCTCCACTTT. This codes for CASSSDRVSSYNSPLHF.